The 20 T cell receptor beta chains listed next were all sequenced from one sample in a study of somatic mutations in cytotoxic T cells in rheumatoid arthritis. Clones were read by immunoSEQ multiplex PCR, and TCRdb kept only the in-frame ones, dropping some. The sample consists of fewer than 9,500 clones, about 79% of them appearing once. Sequencing used CD8+ T cells sorted from blood. These receptors all stem from an adult with rheumatoid arthritis.

This clone showed up just a few times. The chain has TRBV30 and TRBJ2-5; D is uncertain. This CDR3 comprises 11 residues. The V end lost 4 bases, the J end lost 5 bases, and 8 bases lay between the germline ends. The V gene's germline CDR1 is GTSNPN and CDR2 SVGIG (reference sequence). This CDR3 reads CAWTRHETQYF. The CDR3 DNA follows: TGTGCCTGGACCAGACACGAGACCCAGTACTTC.

With regard to this clone: At one of its ends the junction is not consistent with the germline gene, which may arise from a read error. The rearrangement uses TRBV27 and TRBJ2-7; D is uncertain. The CDR3 has 13 amino acids. Germline CDR1 is MNHEY and CDR2 is SMNVEV (reference sequence). Written as DNA, the CDR3 is TGTGCCAGCAGGTTATTTGGGCACTACGAGCAGTACTTC. This translates into CASRLFGHYEQYF.

V is TRBV11-2 and J is TRBJ1-2; D ambiguous. Germline CDR1 is SGHAT and CDR2 is FQNNGV. CDR3 length: 14 residues. V shed 0 bases and J shed 5 bases, with 10 bases lying between them. DNA of the CDR3: TGTGCCAGCAGCTTAGATCTCAGGATGTATGGCTACACCTTC. It specifies CASSLDLRMYGYTF.

The chain recombines TRBV18 with TRBJ2-3; 7 nucleotides match TRBD2. J was trimmed by 5 bases and V by 3 bases; bases with no gene match: 11. Germline V gives CDR1 KGHSH, CDR2 LQKENI. The CDR3 is made up of 16 amino acids. The CDR3 is CASSPYLAERGDTQYF. DNA of the CDR3: TGTGCCAGCTCACCTTACCTAGCGGAGAGGGGAGATACGCAGTATTTT.

A single count supports this clone. CDR3 DNA sequence: TGTGCCAGCAGTGAACGGCCGGTAGCGGGAGGGCCGGGAGATACGCAGTATTTT. Its protein is CASSERPVAGGPGDTQYF. The chain employs TRBV2 and TRBJ2-3; 11 bases agree with TRBD2. The junction had 12 bases not matched to a gene; V was cut back by 2 bases and J by 5 bases. The CDR3 spans 18 residues. The germline V gene encodes CDR1 SNHLY and CDR2 FYNNEI.

The chain is built from TRBV28 and TRBJ2-7; 8 bases line up with TRBD1. The V and J ends lost 3 bases and 2 bases, in that order; junction bases with no gene match: 9. Germline-derived CDR1 and CDR2 are MDHEN and SYDVKM. The CDR3 loop spans 16 amino acids. Here the CDR3 DNA reads TGTGCCAGCAGTTTTCAGGGGGCGAGGAATCCCTACGAGCAGTACTTC. This sequence encodes CASSFQGARNPYEQYF. Full variable domain (remainder filled in from reference TRBV28 and TRBJ2-7): DVKVTQSSRYLVKRTGEKVFLECVQDMDHENMFWYRQDPGLGLRLIYFSYDVKMKEKGDIPEGYSVSREKKERFSLILESASTNQTSMYLCASSFQGARNPYEQYFGPGTRLTVT.

This rearrangement joins TRBV12-5 to TRBJ2-1, with D possibly being TRBD2 (5 bases). V gave up 1 base and J gave up 6 bases, with 13 bases separating them. Germline assignment: CDR1 LGHNT and CDR2 FRNRAP. CDR3 length: 15 amino acids. As DNA, the CDR3 is TGTGCTAGTGGTTTGGCGGGCCAACTAGGCAATGAGCAGTTCTTC. Residues: CASGLAGQLGNEQFF.

A few counts support this clone. DNA for the CDR3: TGCGCCAGCAGCTTGTATCAGTCTGGACAGGGGATCTCCTACGAGCAGTACTTC. Translating gives CASSLYQSGQGISYEQYF. V usage is TRBV5-1 and J usage is TRBJ2-7, with 9 bases matching TRBD1. After removal of 1 base from V and 0 bases from J, the junction contained 11 bases not matched to a gene. The CDR3 has 18 residues. In germline, CDR1 is SGHRS, CDR2 YFSETQ.

This clone came up once. This chain's CDR3 is CASSLWGGSSYNEQFF. DNA for the CDR3: TGTGCCAGCAGTTTATGGGGGGGGAGCTCCTACAATGAGCAGTTCTTC. The genes are TRBV27 and TRBJ2-1, with 7 nucleotides matching TRBD2. The CDR3 sequence is 16 residues long. The V gene end was trimmed by 1 base and the J gene end by 0 bases; junction bases not matched to a gene: 3. CDR1 is MNHEY, CDR2 SMNVEV, per germline (reference sequence).

The V gene is TRBV5-1, the J gene TRBJ2-2; TRBD1 is a possible D gene (6 bases). CDR1 SGHRS and CDR2 YFSETQ come from the germline V gene. V was clipped by 4 bases and J by 7 bases, with 20 bases between them. This CDR3 has 16 amino acids. The CDR3 reads CASSPTGSSQHGELFF. The CDR3 coding sequence is TGCGCCAGCAGCCCTACAGGGTCGTCCCAACACGGGGAGCTGTTTTTT.

This clone was seen once. The chain uses TRBV27 and TRBJ2-1; D may be TRBD1 or TRBD2 (5 bases each). Germline CDR1 reads MNHEY; CDR2 reads SMNVEV (reference sequence). This CDR3 is built from 17 residues. The V gene lost 6 bases and the J gene lost 2 bases, with 20 bases spanning the gap. CDR3 DNA: TGTGCCAGCAGAACGGGGCCCGTGGGCGGCACCTACAATGAGCAGTTCTTC. This encodes CASRTGPVGGTYNEQFF.

This rearrangement joins TRBV4-1 to TRBJ1-5; maybe TRBD1 (6 bases). In germline, CDR1 is MGHRA, CDR2 YSYEKL. The V gene lost 0 bases and the J gene lost 6 bases, with 12 bases spanning the gap. The CDR3 has 15 amino acids. The CDR3 DNA reads as TGCGCCAGCAGCCAAGAACCGGGGGCGATTCAGCCCCAGCATTTT. Protein: CASSQEPGAIQPQHF.

This clone has more than one count but fewer than ten. This chain uses TRBV7-9 with TRBJ2-7, with 8 bases identical to TRBD1. With V trimmed by 4 bases and J by 2 bases, 7 bases remained unmatched. Looked up from germline, CDR1 is SEHNR and CDR2 is FQNEAQ (reference sequence). CDR3 length equals 15 residues. The CDR3 DNA sequence: TGTGCCAGCAGCTCATTGGACAGGGAGGCCTACGAGCAGTACTTC. It translates to CASSSLDREAYEQYF.

V usage is TRBV5-6 and J usage is TRBJ2-7, with D perhaps matching TRBD1 (6 bases). The germline CDR1 and CDR2 sequences are SGHDT and YYEEEE. This CDR3 has 15 amino acids. Trimming stripped 4 bases from V and 0 bases from J, with 14 bases between. The CDR3 loop reads CASSNRDTNSYEQYF. The CDR3, as DNA: TGTGCCAGCAGCAATCGGGACACCAACTCCTACGAGCAGTACTTC.

V and J are TRBV13 and TRBJ2-7; 8 bases align to TRBD2. The CDR3 extends over 15 amino acids. Germline V CDR1 and CDR2: PRHDT, FYEKMQ (reference sequence). Germline trimming cut 0 bases from V and 5 bases from J; bases unmatched to any gene: 6. The CDR3 sequence is CASSLGSGSGNEQYF. CDR3 nucleotides: TGTGCCAGCAGCTTAGGAAGCGGGAGTGGAAACGAGCAGTACTTC. Full variable domain (missing parts from reference TRBV13 and TRBJ2-7): AAGVIQSPRHLIKEKRETATLKCYPIPRHDTVYWYQQGPGQDPQFLISFYEKMQSDKGSIPDRFSAQQFSDYHSELNMSSLELGDSALYFCASSLGSGSGNEQYFGPGTRLTVT.

This clone has just a few counts. The chain has TRBV19 and TRBJ2-7, with 7 bases identical to TRBD1. V was clipped by 7 bases and J by 7 bases; unmatched bases: 13. This CDR3 contains 14 residues. Germline CDR1 is LNHDA and CDR2 is SQIVND (reference sequence). CDR3 DNA sequence: TGTGCCAGTAATCCGGGACAGACCTCTCGGGAGCAGTACTTC. Protein: CASNPGQTSREQYF.

V is TRBV6-4 and J is TRBJ2-1; TRBD2 agrees at 11 bases. The CDR3 consists of 15 residues. Unmatched junction bases numbered 6, after V lost 4 bases and J lost 7 bases. Germline values: CDR1 MRHNA, CDR2 SNTAGT. In DNA, the CDR3 is TGTGCCAGCAGTGGGTCTAGCGGGGGGTTAAATGAGCAGTTCTTC. Amino acid sequence: CASSGSSGGLNEQFF.

In its sample, this clone was seen a few times. V and J are TRBV27 and TRBJ1-2; TRBD1 matches 12 bases. The CDR3 covers 17 residues. From germline, CDR1 is MNHEY and CDR2 SMNVEV (reference sequence). V was pared by 4 bases and J by 3 bases, with 9 bases of the junction left unmatched. Here the CDR3 reads CASSSSWDRGLDYGYTF. CDR3 in DNA: TGTGCCAGCAGTTCCTCCTGGGACAGGGGGCTGGACTATGGCTACACCTTC.

The chain has TRBV4-1 and TRBJ2-3; 8 bases agree with TRBD2. CDR1 and CDR2 from the germline V gene are MGHRA and YSYEKL. CDR3 size: 18 residues. Losses at the gene ends were 0 bases for V and 4 bases for J; bases not matched to a gene: 12. Here the CDR3 DNA reads TGCGCCAGCAGCCAAGATTGGGCCGGGGGGGCAATGGCAGATACGCAGTATTTT. This encodes CASSQDWAGGAMADTQYF.

The chain recombines TRBV30 with TRBJ2-7; 8 bases match TRBD2. The V gene's germline CDR1 is GTSNPN and CDR2 SVGIG (reference sequence). The trim removed 2 bases at V and 6 bases at J, leaving 9 bases unmatched. CDR3 length equals 14 residues. Written as DNA, the CDR3 is TGTGCCTGGAGTAGGAGCGGGAGTTCTCTCGAGCAGTACTTC. Encoded protein: CAWSRSGSSLEQYF.